Presented here are 8 T cell receptor beta chains from one specimen sequenced in a study of blood T cells in healthy people across ages. With a J-beta primer mix and a sample-barcoded 5' primer, a second PCR ran about 6 to 11 cycles. TCRdb recomputed calls from the 5' RACE reads with MiXCR, one row per CDR3 protein. The repertoire consists of roughly 1.4 million distinct CDR3 sequences, with around 59% occurring once and the leading ten covering roughly 7%. Sequencing input: blood. These receptors were collected from a man between 18 and 29 years old in good health.

This chain connects TRBV7-9 to TRBJ1-4; 8 positions agree with TRBD1. CDR3 length: 18 amino acids. CDR1 is SEHNR and CDR2 is FQNEAQ in the germline V gene (reference sequence). The trim removed 0 bases at V and 1 base at J, leaving 7 bases unmatched. The CDR3 reads CASSLATGGVKTNEKLFF. CDR3 coding DNA: TGTGCCAGCAGCTTAGCTACAGGGGGTGTAAAAACTAATGAAAAACTGTTTTTT.

As to this clonotype: Given a much more abundant clone one base away, this may be a read error. The V and J genes are TRBV9 and TRBJ2-4; no clear D. The DNA matches TRBJ2-5 better at its end, which makes the J call doubtful. The CDR3 has 14 amino acids. The V gene's germline CDR1 is SGDLS and CDR2 YYNGEE. The CDR3 is CASSVGPSLETQYF. For the CDR3, the DNA is TGTGCCAGCAGCGTAGGTCCAAGCCTAGAGACCCAGTACTTC.

This chain uses TRBV6-5 with TRBJ2-5, with 9 bases that match TRBD2. CDR3 length equals 15 residues. The germline CDR1 and CDR2 sequences are MNHEY and SVGAGI. The V and J ends lost 2 bases and 1 base, in that order; junction bases with no gene match: 2. CDR3: CASSYERGAQETQYF. Written as DNA, the CDR3 is TGTGCCAGCAGTTACGAGCGGGGGGCCCAAGAGACCCAGTACTTC.

The chain links TRBV28 to TRBJ2-5; D not certain. The V end was cut by 3 bases, the J end by 3 bases, with 5 bases between. CDR3 length: 12 residues. Germline values: CDR1 MDHEN, CDR2 SYDVKM. The CDR3 coding sequence is TGTGCCAGCAGTTTCGCCAAAGAGACCCAGTACTTC. This sequence encodes CASSFAKETQYF.

This clonotype came up a few times. The V gene is TRBV4-1, the J gene TRBJ2-4; D gene unclear. The V end lost 3 bases, the J end lost 1 base, and 10 bases lay between the germline ends. Per germline, CDR1 MGHRA and CDR2 YSYEKL. This CDR3 is built from 15 residues. The CDR3 coding sequence is TGCGCCAGCAGCCAGGTAACCAGCGCCAAAAACATTCAGTACTTC. It specifies CASSQVTSAKNIQYF.

The gene calls are TRBV21-1 and TRBJ2-6; the table's D call of TRBD1 was not tested on the DNA. TRBV21-1 has pseudogene status. The CDR3 sequence is 19 residues long. The CDR3 sequence: CSSRRSWDRDPSGANVLTF. DNA of the CDR3: TGTTCCAGCAGACGATCCTGGGACAGGGACCCCTCTGGGGCCAACGTCCTGACTTTC.

This chain uses TRBV18 with TRBJ2-1; 8 nucleotides match TRBD2. The CDR3 covers 15 residues. Germline V lookup: CDR1 KGHSH, CDR2 LQKENI. V shed 0 bases, J shed 5 bases, and the junction held 3 bases outside the gene matches. CDR3 nucleotide sequence: TGTGCCAGCTCACCACCGGTTAGCGGGGACAATGAGCAGTTCTTC. Protein: CASSPPVSGDNEQFF.

This chain connects TRBV20-1 to TRBJ2-1; D not resolved. The CDR3 consists of 11 residues. The V end lost 2 bases, the J end lost 5 bases, and 4 bases lay between the germline ends. Germline CDR1 DFQATT, CDR2 SNEGSKA (reference sequence). The DNA of the CDR3 is TGCAGTGCTAGACGGGACAATGAGCAGTTCTTC. Translating it yields CSARRDNEQFF.